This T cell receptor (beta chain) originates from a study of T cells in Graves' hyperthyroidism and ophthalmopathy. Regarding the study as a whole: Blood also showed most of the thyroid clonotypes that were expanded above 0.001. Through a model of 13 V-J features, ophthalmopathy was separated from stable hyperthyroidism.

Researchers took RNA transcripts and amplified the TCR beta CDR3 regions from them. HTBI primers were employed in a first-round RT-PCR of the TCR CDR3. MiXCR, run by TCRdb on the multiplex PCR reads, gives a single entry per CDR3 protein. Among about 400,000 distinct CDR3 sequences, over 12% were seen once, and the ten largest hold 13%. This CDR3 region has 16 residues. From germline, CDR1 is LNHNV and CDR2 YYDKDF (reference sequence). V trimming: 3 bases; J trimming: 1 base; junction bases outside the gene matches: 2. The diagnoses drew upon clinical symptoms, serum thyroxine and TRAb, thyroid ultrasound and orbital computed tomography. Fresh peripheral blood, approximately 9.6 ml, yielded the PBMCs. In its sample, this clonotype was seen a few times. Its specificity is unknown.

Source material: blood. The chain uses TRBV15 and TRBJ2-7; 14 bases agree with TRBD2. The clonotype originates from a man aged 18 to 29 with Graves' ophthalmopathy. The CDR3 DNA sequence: TGTGCCACCAGCAGCGGGACTAGCGGGAGTTCCTACGAGCAGTACTTC. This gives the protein CATSSGTSGSSYEQYF. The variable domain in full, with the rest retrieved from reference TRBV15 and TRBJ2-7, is DAMVIQNPRYQVTQFGKPVTLSCSQTLNHNVMYWYQQKSSQAPKLLFHYYDKDFNNEADTPDNFQSRRPNTSFCFLDIRSPGLGDTAMYLCATSSGTSGSSYEQYFGPGTRLTVT.